This is a list of T cell receptor beta chains from one sample in a study of Ad26.COV2.S vaccination and SARS-CoV-2 variants. Assay: immunoSEQ multiplex PCR; the TCRdb copy retains only in-frame clones and omits some. The sample has more than 300,000 clones; 70% to 90% are singletons. Source: peripheral blood, taken in a trial of Ad26.COV2.S vaccine versus placebo. The origin of the receptors is a person aged 18-65 years who received the Ad26.COV2.S COVID-19 vaccine or a placebo. CDR3s include the opening cysteine and the closing phenylalanine or tryptophan. The order of the fields is V gene, clone size, D gene, J gene, CDR3 DNA, CDR3 protein. The D gene is left open where the match is weak. Size is omitted from some rows. Given values are once, few, many or a class for expanded clones.

TRBV28	-	-	TRBJ2-3	TGTGCCAGCAGTTTTGGCGGGGGCCGGGGAGATACGCAGTATTTT	CASSFGGGRGDTQYF
TRBV29-1	-	TRBD1	TRBJ2-7	TGCAGCGTTCAGGGACAGAGGGGGCCCTACGAGCAGTACTTC	CSVQGQRGPYEQYF
TRBV6-4	once	-	TRBJ2-1	TGTGCCAGCAGTGACTCGGAGGATAGCTCCTACAATGAGCAGTTCTTC	CASSDSEDSSYNEQFF
TRBV18	-	TRBD1	TRBJ1-5	TGTGCCAGCTCGATGACAGGGGTTGGTCAGCCCCAGCATTTT	CASSMTGVGQPQHF
TRBV28	-	-	TRBJ1-5	TGTGCCAGCAGTTTGTTTGACCCCCCAAAGGAGCCCCAGCATTTT	CASSLFDPPKEPQHF
TRBV7-2	-	TRBD1	TRBJ1-2	TGTGCCAGCAGCCCGGACAGGAACTATGGCTACACCTTC	CASSPDRNYGYTF
TRBV14	-	-	TRBJ1-4	TGTGCCAGCAGCCAAACAGGGTGGACCGACACAACTAATGAAAAACTGTTTTTT	CASSQTGWTDTTNEKLFF
TRBV15	-	-	TRBJ2-5	TGTGCCACCCAAGGGGGGGACTACACTCCCGGGCATCTCGAGACCCAGTACTTC	CATQGGDYTPGHLETQYF
TRBV6-2/TRBV6-3	once	-	TRBJ2-1	TGTGCCAGCAGTTACGAGGAGGGTTGGGGTTACAATGAGCAGTTCTTC	CASSYEEGWGYNEQFF
TRBV19	-	TRBD2	TRBJ2-1	TGTGCCAGTAGTAGATGGCGGGGGGACTACAATGAGCAGTTCTTC	CASSRWRGDYNEQFF
TRBV2	-	-	TRBJ1-1	TGTGCCAGCAGTCTTACAGCGGACACTGAAGCTTTCTTT	CASSLTADTEAFF
TRBV4-1	-	-	TRBJ2-1	TGCGCCAGCAGCCAAGGGCCGCGGACAGTGGACTACAATGAGCAGTTCTTC	CASSQGPRTVDYNEQFF
TRBV10-3	-	-	TRBJ1-1	TGTGCCATCAGTGAGTCCGGGACGGCGAACACTGAAGCTTTCTTT	CAISESGTANTEAFF
TRBV7-3	-	-	TRBJ1-3	TGTGCCAGCAGCTTAACGCCAGGGTCTGGAAACACCATATATTTT	CASSLTPGSGNTIYF
TRBV5-1	-	-	TRBJ1-6	TGCGCCAGCAGCCCCGGGTACAATAATTCACCCCTCCACTTT	CASSPGYNNSPLHF
TRBV6-2/TRBV6-3	medium-sized	-	TRBJ1-2	TGTGCCAGCAGTTCACCAGCTGACAGGCTAGCTAACTATGGCTACACCTTC	CASSSPADRLANYGYTF
TRBV12-3/TRBV12-4	-	-	TRBJ1-3	TGTGCCAGCAGTTTTCAGAACACCATATATTTT	CASSFQNTIYF
TRBV5-1	few	-	TRBJ1-2	TGCGCCAGCAGCTTGTTCCCAATCTACACCTTC	CASSLFPIYTF
TRBV6-5	-	-	TRBJ1-3	TGTGCCAGCAGTTCTCCGGGAGACGACTCTGGAAACACCATATATTTT	CASSSPGDDSGNTIYF
TRBV5-1	-	-	TRBJ2-2	TGCGCCAGCAGCTTTGGGAACACCGGGGAGCTGTTTTTT	CASSFGNTGELFF
TRBV5-5	few	TRBD1	TRBJ1-5	TGTGCCAGCAGTTCGGACAGGCTACAGCCCCAGCATTTT	CASSSDRLQPQHF
TRBV11-3	many	-	TRBJ2-2	TGTGCCAGCGGAAACGGGGACTACACCGGGGAGCTGTTTTTT	CASGNGDYTGELFF
TRBV10-2	-	-	TRBJ1-4	TGCGCCAGCAGTGCCGGGAAGGATGGAGTTAATGAAAAACTGTTTTTT	CASSAGKDGVNEKLFF
TRBV6-1	-	TRBD1	TRBJ2-7	TGTGCCAGCAGTGAAGCACAGGGGATATCCTACGAGCAGTACTTC	CASSEAQGISYEQYF
TRBV5-1	-	TRBD1	TRBJ1-2	TGCGCCAGCAGCTTACAGGGGGCGCAGGACTATGGCTACACCTTC	CASSLQGAQDYGYTF
TRBV14	-	-	TRBJ1-1	TGTGCCAGCAGTCAGGGGAGGGACACTGAAGCTTTCTTT	CASSQGRDTEAFF
TRBV28	once	TRBD1	TRBJ2-7	TGTGCCAGCAGTCTACAGGGGGAATCCTACGAGCAGTACTTC	CASSLQGESYEQYF
TRBV5-1	-	-	TRBJ1-2	TGCGCCAGCAGCTTAGGACAGAGCGGGTATGGCTACACCTTC	CASSLGQSGYGYTF
TRBV5-4	-	TRBD2	TRBJ2-3	TGTGCCAGCAGACTAGCGGGGGGGCGTGCAGATACGCAGTATTTT	CASRLAGGRADTQYF
TRBV9	-	TRBD1	TRBJ1-4	TGTGCCAGCAGCACTAGGACAGGGAATAATGAAAAACTGTTTTTT	CASSTRTGNNEKLFF
TRBV5-1	-	-	TRBJ1-4	TGCGCCAGCAGCTTTGGGGGGCTGGATAATGAAAAACTGTTTTTT	CASSFGGLDNEKLFF
TRBV5-1	-	-	TRBJ2-2	TGCGCCAGCCGAGATTTCGCCGGGGAGCTGTTTTTT	CASRDFAGELFF
TRBV19	-	TRBD2	TRBJ2-1	TGTGCCAGTAGTATCACCGGGGGGGCCAGCAATGAGCAGTTCTTC	CASSITGGASNEQFF
TRBV28	-	-	TRBJ1-5	TGTGCCAGCAGTTTATGGGACTTTAGCAATCAGCCCCAGCATTTT	CASSLWDFSNQPQHF
TRBV21-1	-	-	TRBJ1-1	TGTGCCAGCAGCATTGATGGGGGGACGGACAGGGAACAATGGACTGAAGCTTTCTTT	CASSIDGGTDREQWTEAFF
TRBV12-3/TRBV12-4	-	TRBD1	TRBJ2-2	TGTGCCACACAGGGGGCAGACACCGGGGAGCTGTTTTTT	CATQGADTGELFF
TRBV3-1/TRBV3-2	-	-	TRBJ2-2	TGTGCCAGCAGCCAAGGTGGCGGACTTAGCACCGGGGAGCTGTTTTTT	CASSQGGGLSTGELFF
TRBV7-8	-	-	TRBJ1-2	TGTGCCAGCGCCCCGGGAGCGGCTAACTATGGCTACACCTTC	CASAPGAANYGYTF
TRBV7-2	-	-	TRBJ2-1	TGTGCCAGCAGACGAACCGCGGGGAGCTCCTACAATGAGCAGTTCTTC	CASRRTAGSSYNEQFF
TRBV29-1	-	-	TRBJ1-1	TGCAGCGCAAGAGGTAGCACTGAAGCTTTCTTT	CSARGSTEAFF
TRBV9	once	-	TRBJ1-2	TGTGCCAGCAGCTCGGGGGGCAGGGGATCCTATGGCTACACCTTC	CASSSGGRGSYGYTF
TRBV2	-	-	TRBJ1-6	TGTGCCAGCAGTATCATGGGGGTCTCCTATAATTCACCCCTCCACTTT	CASSIMGVSYNSPLHF
TRBV18	few	-	TRBJ1-6	TGTGCCAGCTCACGGGAGGGGTCCTATAATTCACCCCTCCACTTT	CASSREGSYNSPLHF
TRBV29-1	-	TRBD2	TRBJ2-3	TGCAGCGTGGGAGTGGGACTAGCGGTTCGTGATACGCAGTATTTT	CSVGVGLAVRDTQYF